Listed here are 16 T cell receptor beta chains from one sample, sequenced in a study of T cell repertoires in cytomegalovirus infection. No antigen is known for these receptors. TCRdb passed the reads through MiXCR, listing each CDR3 protein once. The sample has hundreds of thousands of distinct CDR3 sequences; roughly a third are singletons. The source was cultured PBMCs, collected from culture after CMV antigen stimulation. The receptors stem from a human donor in good health (CMV status not recorded). Some clones in this sample may be carry-over from other donors' samples.

CDR3 DNA: TGTGCCAGCCGGACAGGAGGTGCATATGAGCAGTTCTTC. It specifies CASRTGGAYEQFF. The V and J genes are TRBV6-1 and TRBJ2-1; 7 positions match TRBD1. This CDR3 has 13 amino acids. Trimming took 8 bases from V and 8 from J; bases not matched to a gene: 9. The V gene's germline CDR1 is MNHNS and CDR2 SASEGT.

The CDR3 is CASSRVAGATYTDTQYF. CDR3 coding DNA: TGTGCCAGCAGTAGGGTGGCGGGGGCTACCTACACAGATACGCAGTATTTT. The J gene is TRBJ2-3, the V gene TRBV6-2 or TRBV6-3; D is possibly TRBD2 (7 bases). Germline CDR1 MNHEY, CDR2 SVGEGT. This CDR3 region has 17 residues. V lost 5 bases to trimming and J lost 2 bases, with 20 bases between them.

J is TRBJ2-1 and V is TRBV3-1, with unresolved D. The CDR3 contains 13 residues. V dropped 1 base and J dropped 11 bases, with 12 bases sitting between them. Germline V gene sequence: CDR1 LGHDT, CDR2 YNNKEL (reference sequence). CDR3 residues: CASSQARQTKQFF. The CDR3, as DNA: TGTGCCAGCAGCCAAGCTCGGCAGACCAAGCAGTTCTTC.

This sequence joins TRBV5-1 and TRBJ1-5; a weak D match, TRBD1 (5 bases). Germline CDR1 is SGHRS and CDR2 is YFSETQ. V shed 4 bases and J shed 4 bases, with 24 bases lying between them. The CDR3 spans 18 residues. The CDR3, as DNA: TGCGCCAGCAGCGTCGGCCCAAGTCTTCGTGGGGGTAATCAGCCCCAGCATTTT. This encodes CASSVGPSLRGGNQPQHF.

This clonotype has a handful of counts. The CDR3 region is CASSQPEGICRGYRQPQHF. The CDR3 DNA reads TGCGCCAGCAGTCAGCCCGAAGGGATCTGCCGAGGGTACCGACAGCCCCAGCATTTT. The genes are TRBV23-1 and TRBJ1-5; no definite D call. TRBV23-1 is noted as an ORF with a role that remains uncertain. The CDR3 contains 19 residues. Trimming removed 3 bases from V and 7 bases from J, with 28 bases in between.

The chain carries TRBV11-3 and TRBJ2-1, with TRBD2 identical over 7 bases. The CDR3 consists of 14 residues. Looked up from germline, CDR1 is SGHNT and CDR2 is YENEEA. V shed 1 base and J 14 bases; nucleotides not matched to a gene: 11. CDR3 nucleotides: TGTGCCAGCAGCTTAGCCGGGGAGGCGGGAGAGGAGTTCTTC. Protein product: CASSLAGEAGEEFF. Supplemented by reference TRBV11-3 and TRBJ2-1, the full variable domain reads EAGVVQSPRYKIIEKKQPVAFWCNPISGHNTLYWYLQNLGQGPELLIRYENEEAVDDSQLPKDRFSAERLKGVDSTLKIQPAELGDSAVYLCASSLAGEAGEEFFGPGTRLTVL.

This clonotype was observed many times. CDR3 nucleotide sequence: TGTGCCAGCAGCTCGGGACGTATGAACACTGAAGCTTTCTTT. Translated, it gives CASSSGRMNTEAFF. The chain combines TRBV7-2 with TRBJ1-1; perhaps TRBD1 as D (5 bases). The CDR3 extends over 14 amino acids. The V gene lost 4 bases and the J gene lost 0 bases, with 9 bases spanning the gap. The germline gives CDR1 SGHTA, CDR2 FQGNSA.

V gene TRBV19 combines with J gene TRBJ2-3; 8 nucleotides align to TRBD2. CDR1 and CDR2 from the germline V gene are LNHDA and SQIVND (reference sequence). J was trimmed by 5 bases and V by 3 bases; bases with no gene match: 7. The CDR3 has 15 residues. CDR3 protein: CASSMRREALDTQYF. For the CDR3, the DNA is TGTGCCAGTAGTATGAGGCGGGAGGCTTTAGATACGCAGTATTTT.

V usage is TRBV12-5 and J usage is TRBJ1-3, with a weak D call TRBD1 (6 bases). Germline V gives CDR1 LGHNT, CDR2 FRNRAP. V was cut by 6 bases and J by 0 bases, with 24 bases left in between. This CDR3 is 19 amino acids long. The CDR3 DNA is TGTGCTAGTGGACCGCTCTTTTACAGGGCGACAGACTCTGGAAACACCATATATTTT. Translation gives CASGPLFYRATDSGNTIYF.

This clonotype was picked up a small number of times. The V gene is TRBV27, the J gene TRBJ2-3, with D perhaps TRBD1 (5 bases). CDR1 and CDR2 (germline): MNHEY, SMNVEV (reference sequence). This CDR3 has 15 amino acids. V was trimmed by 4 bases and J by 1 base, leaving 12 bases between them. For the CDR3, the DNA is TGTGCCAGCAGTTGGTTCAGGGCGGGCACAGATACGCAGTATTTT. Its translation: CASSWFRAGTDTQYF.

J is TRBJ1-2 and V is TRBV6-1, with 7 bases lining up with TRBD1. Trimming removed 1 base from V and 7 bases from J; junction bases left unmatched: 9. Germline V gene lookup returns CDR1 MNHNS and CDR2 SASEGT. The CDR3 totals 15 residues. This CDR3 reads CASSEEEGGAGGYTF. The CDR3 DNA reads TGTGCCAGCAGTGAAGAAGAAGGGGGCGCGGGTGGCTACACCTTC.

This clonotype was counted a few times. CDR3 region: CASTRTSGERAETQYF. DNA of the CDR3: TGTGCCAGTACACGGACTAGCGGAGAGCGGGCAGAGACCCAGTACTTC. The chain couples TRBV19 to TRBJ2-5; 10 bases are shared with TRBD2. This CDR3 contains 16 residues. The trim removed 7 bases at V and 4 bases at J, leaving 12 bases unmatched. Germline lookup yields CDR1 LNHDA and CDR2 SQIVND (reference sequence).

This sequence joins TRBV11-2 and TRBJ1-1; D is ambiguous. Trimming pared 5 bases from V and 1 base from J, leaving 14 bases between. CDR1 is SGHAT, CDR2 FQNNGV, per germline. This CDR3 has 15 amino acids. The CDR3 DNA reads TGTGCCAGCAGCCCTACTCACCCCCAGAACACTGAAGCTTTCTTT. Its translation: CASSPTHPQNTEAFF. Looking up the rest from reference TRBV11-2 and TRBJ1-1 gives the full variable domain: EAGVAQSPRYKIIEKRQSVAFWCNPISGHATLYWYQQILGQGPKLLIQFQNNGVVDDSQLPKDRFSAERLKGVDSTLKIQPAKLEDSAVYLCASSPTHPQNTEAFFGQGTRLTVV.

The rearrangement uses TRBV12-3 or TRBV12-4 and TRBJ2-3; unclear D gene. The CDR3 has 14 residues. Trimming pared 2 bases from V and 1 base from J, leaving 7 bases between. Written as DNA, the CDR3 is TGTGCCAGCAGTTTAATAGTTGGCACAGATACGCAGTATTTT. The encoded protein is CASSLIVGTDTQYF.

This clonotype occurred many times. The chain carries TRBV7-3 and TRBJ2-3; TRBD2 aligns across 10 bases. The CDR3 runs 16 residues. The ends lost 4 bases at V and 4 bases at J; junction bases unmatched: 8. CDR1 and CDR2 from the germline V gene are SGHTA and FQGTGA. CDR3 DNA: TGTGCCAGCAGCTCCCAACTAGCGGGACCGGCAGATACGCAGTATTTT. Protein product: CASSSQLAGPADTQYF.

This chain joins TRBV6-1 and TRBJ2-1; TRBD1 matches at 7 bases. Per germline, CDR1 MNHNS and CDR2 SASEGT. V lost 0 bases, J lost 13 bases, and 9 bases stayed unmatched. This CDR3 has 14 residues. The CDR3 nucleotides read TGTGCCAGCAGTGAAGCTAGGGGGCCGGCTCAACAGTTCTTC. Its translation is CASSEARGPAQQFF.